This record concerns one TCR beta chain sequence. Its antigen specificity is not known. No qualities accompany the bases; no much larger clone lies one base away. This record belongs to a study of graft-versus-host responses after intestinal transplantation (dated by TCRdb to the early 2020s). Regarding the study in general: The transplants that recipients received were multivisceral, liver-intestinal, or isolated intestinal. All recipients received anti-thymocyte globulin induction followed by maintenance tacrolimus and steroids for two to four years. Graft-versus-host and host-versus-graft alloreactive T cell clones were tracked in the graft, circulation and bone marrow after intestinal transplantation using bulk TCR-beta CDR3 sequencing. To identify alloreactive clones, pre-transplant mixed lymphocyte reaction products were sequenced and compared with unstimulated pre-transplant donor and recipient T cells. A cohort of roughly 25 intestinal transplant recipients, including one retransplant, was enrolled, and a few patients lacking pretransplant specimens were excluded. Donor T cell macrochimerism was defined as a peak of at least 4% donor T cells among recipient peripheral blood mononuclear cells. Rather than being sequenced by the commercial service, samples from a few later patients were sequenced in-house on an Illumina MiSeq and processed with MiXCR. Overall results and qualifications from the work: GvH clones turned up in recipient bone marrow, with some appearing earlier in ileal mucosa or blood, a pattern consistent with an intestinal mucosal origin. In the allografts of patients with donor T cell macrochimerism, GvH to HvG T cell clonal ratios were high. Early after transplant, peak levels of circulating GvH clones were associated with declines in HvG clones. The relatively low number and heterogeneity of intestinal transplant patients limited the conclusions.

The method behind the library was the immunoSEQ multiplex PCR assay. High-throughput TCR-beta CDR3 sequencing of genomic DNA from most patients was performed by Adaptive Biotechnologies. As for the original processing: Adaptive's ImmunoSEQ software supplied the TCR sequencing data for 15 to 20 patients, while MiXCR and VDJtools were used to process a few other patients. CDR3 nucleotide sequences shared between donor and recipient were removed because the origin of such sequences could not be assigned. To be classed as alloreactive, a clone needed at least 2-fold expansion over unstimulated cells and a minimum CFSE-low frequency of 0.002% (template counts) or 0.001% (read counts). Mappable clones were those detected in sequenced pre-transplant spleen, lymph node, or MLR CFSE-low populations of the donor or recipient. The cumulative frequency of alloreactive clones was calculated as a percentage of all sequences, weighted by copy number. Entries here come from immuneACCESS through TCRdb and include only in-frame sequences with V and J called. Some clones fail to appear in such tables; in the studies checked, an unresolved V gene covers under half of the shortfall, and the cause of the remainder is unknown. Clone size and the V and J calls come from that table; the DNA yielded D and trimming. The sample data list roughly 20,000 clones, and under 75% of these were observed just once. In total, the top ten clones hold 8% of the sample.

To isolate intraepithelial and lamina propria lymphocytes from graft specimens, dithiothreitol, EDTA incubations and collagenase D digestion were used. Serial intestinal graft biopsy specimens collected up to 600 days after transplant underwent bulk TCR-beta sequencing. Inclusive of the bounding cysteine and phenylalanine, the CDR3 is 16 residues long. The CDR3 DNA has 48 bases and is translated from base 1. Based on the germline V gene (reference sequence), the CDR1 and CDR2 sequences are SEHNR and FQNEAQ. At the junction V is shortened by 2 bases and J by 4 bases; bases outside the gene matches: 7.

Recombination linked TRBV7-9 to TRBJ2-1; 8 bases in the junction line up with TRBD2. This sequence originates from a human patient who received an intestinal transplant, so some T cells may come from the graft donor. Source: ileum tissue, taken about 20 days after intestinal transplant. The DNA reads TGTGCCAGCAGCTTAATAGCGGGGAGGTTTTACAATGAGCAGTTCTTC. It translates to CASSLIAGRFYNEQFF.